The clone carrying this T cell receptor beta chain was recorded only once. Data came from immunoSEQ multiplex PCR; TCRdb stores just in-frame clones and leaves some out. The table lists some 580,000 clones, 97% of them singletons. This sample stems from a study of shared clonotypes between healthy human individuals. CDR1 and CDR2 (germline): SGHRS, YFSETQ. V was cut by 4 bases and J by 2 bases, with 16 bases left in between. This CDR3 contains 15 residues. What was sequenced was naive CD4+ T cells sorted from blood. Described subset: CD45RA+ positively selected. The clonotype was recovered from a woman aged 30 to 39 in good health. The rearrangement links TRBV5-1 to TRBJ2-7; unclear D gene. The CDR3 DNA is TGCGCCAGCAGCCTCCTTTCACGACGGACCTACGAGCAGTACTTC. Translated: CASSLLSRRTYEQYF.